This entry lists 4 T cell receptor beta chains sequenced from one sample in a study of OX40 agonist ivuxolimab in advanced cancers. The repertoire was sequenced with immunoSEQ multiplex PCR; TCRdb's copy has only in-frame clones and lacks some. The sample has around 26,000 clones, approximately 80% seen once. The specimen comprised CD4+ or CD8+ T cells sorted from blood, sampled in a trial of the OX40 agonist ivuxolimab. These receptors all come from an adult with an advanced solid tumor such as melanoma, head and neck, liver or kidney cancer.

The gene calls are TRBV10-2 and TRBJ1-5; no clear D. Per the germline V gene, CDR1 is WSHSY and CDR2 is SAAADI. Trimming shortened V by 2 bases and J by 5 bases, and 4 bases separated the two germline ends. The CDR3 runs to 12 residues. Written as DNA, the CDR3 is TGCGCCAGCAGTGAGGTAGATCAGCCCCAGCATTTT. This sequence encodes CASSEVDQPQHF.

For the CDR3, the DNA is TGTGCCACCAGCAGGAGTACTGGGGCCAACGTCCTGACTTTC. Its translation: CATSRSTGANVLTF. The chain is built from TRBV15 and TRBJ2-6, with D unclear. Germline lookup yields CDR1 LNHNV and CDR2 YYDKDF (reference sequence). The ends were cut back, 3 bases at V and 2 bases at J, with 5 bases in the middle. CDR3 length equals 14 residues.

The chain recombines TRBV7-9 with TRBJ2-7; D is ambiguous. This CDR3 is 14 amino acids long. Germline values: CDR1 SEHNR, CDR2 FQNEAQ (reference sequence). The V and J ends lost 6 bases and 3 bases respectively, with 15 bases between them. The CDR3 DNA follows: TGTGCCAGCAGTCAAAGCCCACTGAACTACGAGCAGTACTTC. Translated, it gives CASSQSPLNYEQYF.

V and J are TRBV27 and TRBJ2-5; D ambiguous. Trimming took 3 bases from V and 0 from J, leaving 5 bases between them. Looked up from germline, CDR1 is MNHEY and CDR2 is SMNVEV (reference sequence). The CDR3 has 13 amino acids. In nucleotides, the CDR3 is TGTGCCAGCAGTTTTACAAACCAAGAGACCCAGTACTTC. Translating it yields CASSFTNQETQYF.